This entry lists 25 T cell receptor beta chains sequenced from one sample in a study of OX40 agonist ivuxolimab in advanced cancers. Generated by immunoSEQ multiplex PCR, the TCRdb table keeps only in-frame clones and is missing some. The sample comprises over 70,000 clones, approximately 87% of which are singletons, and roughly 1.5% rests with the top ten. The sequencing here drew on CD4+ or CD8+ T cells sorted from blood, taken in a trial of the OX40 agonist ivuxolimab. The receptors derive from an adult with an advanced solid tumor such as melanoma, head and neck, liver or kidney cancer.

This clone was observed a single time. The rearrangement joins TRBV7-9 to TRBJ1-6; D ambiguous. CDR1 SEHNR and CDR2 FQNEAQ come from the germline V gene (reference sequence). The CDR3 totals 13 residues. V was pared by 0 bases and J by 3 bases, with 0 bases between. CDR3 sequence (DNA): TGTGCCAGCAGCTTAGCCTATAATTCACCCCTCCACTTT. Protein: CASSLAYNSPLHF.

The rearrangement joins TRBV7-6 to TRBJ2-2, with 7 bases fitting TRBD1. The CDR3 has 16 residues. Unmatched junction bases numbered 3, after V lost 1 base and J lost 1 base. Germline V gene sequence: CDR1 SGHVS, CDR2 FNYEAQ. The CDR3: CASSLGDSLNTGELFF. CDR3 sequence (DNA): TGTGCCAGCAGCTTAGGGGACAGCCTGAACACCGGGGAGCTGTTTTTT.

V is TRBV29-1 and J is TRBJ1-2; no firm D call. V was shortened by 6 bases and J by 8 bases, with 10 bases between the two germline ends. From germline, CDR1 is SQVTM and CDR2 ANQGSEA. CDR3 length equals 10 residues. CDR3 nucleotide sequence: TGCAGCGTCGAGGAGGGCGGCTACACCTTC. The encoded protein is CSVEEGGYTF. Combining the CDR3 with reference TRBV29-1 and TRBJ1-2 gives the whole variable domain SAVISQKPSRDICQRGTSLTIQCQVDSQVTMMFWYRQQPGQSLTLIATANQGSEATYESGFVIDKFPISRPNLTFSTLTVSNMSPEDSSIYLCSVEEGGYTFGSGTRLTVV.

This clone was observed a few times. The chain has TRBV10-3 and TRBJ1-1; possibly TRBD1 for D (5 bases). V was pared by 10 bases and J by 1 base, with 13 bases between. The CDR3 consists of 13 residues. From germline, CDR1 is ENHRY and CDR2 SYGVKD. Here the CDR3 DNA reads TGTGCCACTTCAGGGTCCCAGAACACTGAAGCTTTCTTT. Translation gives CATSGSQNTEAFF.

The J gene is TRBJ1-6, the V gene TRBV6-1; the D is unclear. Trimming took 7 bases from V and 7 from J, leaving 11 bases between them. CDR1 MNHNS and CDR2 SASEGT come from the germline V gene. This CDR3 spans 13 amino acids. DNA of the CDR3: TGTGCCAGCACCCTCACAACAAATTCACCCCTCCACTTT. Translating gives CASTLTTNSPLHF.

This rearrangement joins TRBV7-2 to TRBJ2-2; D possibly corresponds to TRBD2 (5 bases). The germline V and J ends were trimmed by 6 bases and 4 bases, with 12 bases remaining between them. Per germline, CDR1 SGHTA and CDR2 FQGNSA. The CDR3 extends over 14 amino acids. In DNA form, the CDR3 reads TGTGCCAGCAGGGAGGTAGGGCGCACCGGGGAGCTGTTTTTT. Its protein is CASREVGRTGELFF.

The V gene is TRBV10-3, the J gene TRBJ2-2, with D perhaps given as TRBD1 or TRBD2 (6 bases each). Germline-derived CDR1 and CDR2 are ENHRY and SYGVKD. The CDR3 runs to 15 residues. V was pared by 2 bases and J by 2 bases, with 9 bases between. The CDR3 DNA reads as TGTGCCATCAGTGAGGGGGGGCCTAACACCGGGGAGCTGTTTTTT. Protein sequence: CAISEGGPNTGELFF.

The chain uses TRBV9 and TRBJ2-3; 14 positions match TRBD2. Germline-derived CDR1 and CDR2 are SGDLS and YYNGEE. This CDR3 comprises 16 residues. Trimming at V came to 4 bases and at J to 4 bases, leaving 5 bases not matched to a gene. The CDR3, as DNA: TGTGCCAGCAGCAAGGGACTAGCGGGGGAAGCAGATACGCAGTATTTT. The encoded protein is CASSKGLAGEADTQYF.

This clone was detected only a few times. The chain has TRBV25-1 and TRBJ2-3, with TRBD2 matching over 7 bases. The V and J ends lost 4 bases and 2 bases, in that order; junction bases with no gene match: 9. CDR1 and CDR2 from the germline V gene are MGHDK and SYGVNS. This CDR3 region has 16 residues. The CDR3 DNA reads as TGTGCCAGCAGTGCAGCGGGGCGGGCGATCACAGATACGCAGTATTTT. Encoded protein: CASSAAGRAITDTQYF.

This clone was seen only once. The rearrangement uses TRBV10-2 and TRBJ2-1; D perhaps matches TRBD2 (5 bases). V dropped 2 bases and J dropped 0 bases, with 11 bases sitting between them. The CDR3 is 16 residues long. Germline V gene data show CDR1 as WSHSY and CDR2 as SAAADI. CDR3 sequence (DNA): TGCGCCAGCAGTGAGCCCAGCGGAAGCTCCTACAATGAGCAGTTCTTC. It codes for CASSEPSGSSYNEQFF.

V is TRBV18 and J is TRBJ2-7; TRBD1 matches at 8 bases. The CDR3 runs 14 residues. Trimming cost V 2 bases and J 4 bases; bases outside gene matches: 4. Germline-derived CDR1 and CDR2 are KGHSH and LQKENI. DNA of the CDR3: TGTGCCAGCTCACCAGCAGGGGGCGCGTACGAGCAGTACTTC. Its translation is CASSPAGGAYEQYF.

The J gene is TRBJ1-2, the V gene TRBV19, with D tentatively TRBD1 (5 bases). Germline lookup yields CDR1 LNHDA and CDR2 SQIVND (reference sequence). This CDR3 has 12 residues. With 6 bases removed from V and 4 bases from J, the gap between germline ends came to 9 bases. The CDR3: CASSRGSYGYTF. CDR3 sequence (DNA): TGTGCCAGTAGCCGGGGGAGCTATGGCTACACCTTC.

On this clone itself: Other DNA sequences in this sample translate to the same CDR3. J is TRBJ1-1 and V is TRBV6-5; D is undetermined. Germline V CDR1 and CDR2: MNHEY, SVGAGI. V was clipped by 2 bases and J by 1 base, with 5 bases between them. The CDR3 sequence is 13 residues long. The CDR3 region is CASSYGENTEAFF. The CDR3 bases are TGTGCCAGCAGTTACGGAGAGAACACTGAAGCTTTCTTT.

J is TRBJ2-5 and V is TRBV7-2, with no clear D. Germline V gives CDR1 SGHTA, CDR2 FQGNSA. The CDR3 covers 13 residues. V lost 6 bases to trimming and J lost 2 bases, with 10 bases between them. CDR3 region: CASRIVTQETQYF. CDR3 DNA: TGTGCCAGCAGGATAGTAACTCAAGAGACCCAGTACTTC. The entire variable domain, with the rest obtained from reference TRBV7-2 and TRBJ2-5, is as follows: GAGVSQSPSNKVTEKGKDVELRCDPISGHTALYWYRQSLGQGLEFLIYFQGNSAPDKSGLPSDRFSAERTGGSVSTLTIQRTQQEDSAVYLCASRIVTQETQYFGPGTRLLVL.

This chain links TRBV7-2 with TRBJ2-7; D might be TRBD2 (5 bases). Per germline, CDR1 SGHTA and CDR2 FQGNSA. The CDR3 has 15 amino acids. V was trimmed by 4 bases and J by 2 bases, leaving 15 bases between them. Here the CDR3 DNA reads TGTGCCAGCAGCTCAAGGATAGCGTTTACCTACGAGCAGTACTTC. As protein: CASSSRIAFTYEQYF.

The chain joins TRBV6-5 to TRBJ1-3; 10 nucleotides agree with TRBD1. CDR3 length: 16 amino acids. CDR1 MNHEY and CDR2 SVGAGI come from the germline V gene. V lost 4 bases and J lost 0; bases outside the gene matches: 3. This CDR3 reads CASSSRTGGSGNTIYF. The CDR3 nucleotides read TGTGCCAGCAGTTCAAGGACAGGGGGCTCTGGAAACACCATATATTTT.

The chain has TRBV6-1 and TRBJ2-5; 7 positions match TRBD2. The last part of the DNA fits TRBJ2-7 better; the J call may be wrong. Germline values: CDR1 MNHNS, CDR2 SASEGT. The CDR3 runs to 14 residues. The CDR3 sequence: CASSHTSDTYEQYF. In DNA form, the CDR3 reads TGTGCCAGCAGTCACACTAGCGACACCTACGAGCAGTACTTC.

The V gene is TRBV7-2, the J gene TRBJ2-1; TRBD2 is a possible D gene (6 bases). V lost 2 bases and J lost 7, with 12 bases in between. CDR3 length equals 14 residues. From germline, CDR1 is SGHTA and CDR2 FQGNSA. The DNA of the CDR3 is TGTGCCAGCAGCTTAACAATCGGGGGAAATGAGCAGTTCTTC. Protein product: CASSLTIGGNEQFF.

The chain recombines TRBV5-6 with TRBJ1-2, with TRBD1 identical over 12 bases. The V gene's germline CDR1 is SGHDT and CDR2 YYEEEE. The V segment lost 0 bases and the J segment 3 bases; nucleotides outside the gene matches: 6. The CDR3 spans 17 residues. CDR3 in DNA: TGTGCCAGCAGCTTGGTGGGACAGGGGGCGCTTCACTATGGCTACACCTTC. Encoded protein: CASSLVGQGALHYGYTF.

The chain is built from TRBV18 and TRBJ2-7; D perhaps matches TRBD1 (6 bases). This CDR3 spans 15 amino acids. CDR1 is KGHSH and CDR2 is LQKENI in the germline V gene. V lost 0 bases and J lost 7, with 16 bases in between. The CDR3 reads CASSPPGPGAGEQYF. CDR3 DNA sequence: TGTGCCAGCTCACCACCTGGCCCAGGGGCTGGGGAGCAGTACTTC.

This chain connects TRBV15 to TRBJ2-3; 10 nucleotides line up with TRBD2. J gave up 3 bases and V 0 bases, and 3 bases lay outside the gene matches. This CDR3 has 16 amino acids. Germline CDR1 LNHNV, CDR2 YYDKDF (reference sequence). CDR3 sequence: CATSRDGTSVTDTQYF. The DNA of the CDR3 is TGTGCCACCAGCAGAGACGGGACTAGCGTAACAGATACGCAGTATTTT.

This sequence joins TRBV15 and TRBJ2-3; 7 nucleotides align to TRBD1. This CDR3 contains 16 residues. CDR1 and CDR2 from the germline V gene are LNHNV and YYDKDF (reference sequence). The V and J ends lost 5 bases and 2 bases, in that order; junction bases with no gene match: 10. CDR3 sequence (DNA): TGTGCCACCAGCGCCCGGACAGGCCAAATCACAGATACGCAGTATTTT. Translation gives CATSARTGQITDTQYF.

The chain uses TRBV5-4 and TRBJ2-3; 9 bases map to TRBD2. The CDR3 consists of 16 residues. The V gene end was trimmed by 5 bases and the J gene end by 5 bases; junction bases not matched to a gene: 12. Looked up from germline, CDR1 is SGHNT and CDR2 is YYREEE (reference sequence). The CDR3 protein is CASRETSGLKGDTQYF. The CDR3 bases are TGTGCCAGCAGGGAGACTAGCGGCCTCAAGGGAGATACGCAGTATTTT. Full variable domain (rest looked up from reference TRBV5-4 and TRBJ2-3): ETGVTQSPTHLIKTRGQQVTLRCSSQSGHNTVSWYQQALGQGPQFIFQYYREEENGRGNFPPRFSGLQFPNYSSELNVNALELDDSALYLCASRETSGLKGDTQYFGPGTRLTVL.

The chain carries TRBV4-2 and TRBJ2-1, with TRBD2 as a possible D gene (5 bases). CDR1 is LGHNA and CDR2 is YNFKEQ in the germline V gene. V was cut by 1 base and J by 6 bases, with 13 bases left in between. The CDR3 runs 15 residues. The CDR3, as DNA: TGTGCCAGCAGCCAAGTGGATCGGGATTTCAATGAGCAGTTCTTC. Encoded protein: CASSQVDRDFNEQFF.

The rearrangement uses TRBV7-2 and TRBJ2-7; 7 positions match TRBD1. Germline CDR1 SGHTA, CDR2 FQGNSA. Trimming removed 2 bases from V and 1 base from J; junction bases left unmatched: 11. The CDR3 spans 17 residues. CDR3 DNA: TGTGCCAGCAGCTTACCCTCAGACAGGGCCGTGTCCTACGAGCAGTACTTC. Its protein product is CASSLPSDRAVSYEQYF.